These 25 T cell receptor beta chains were sequenced from one sample in a study of shared clonotypes between healthy human individuals. This table comes from immunoSEQ multiplex PCR, and its TCRdb copy is limited to in-frame clones, with some not included. The table lists around 2.5 million clones, 93% of them singletons. Input material: naive CD4+ T cells from PBMCs. This sample's subset: CD45RA+ positively selected. The origin of the receptors is a man younger than 30 in good health. Some clones in this sample may be carry-over from other donors' samples.

This clone appeared once. Additional DNA sequences in this sample encode the identical CDR3. The chain employs TRBV5-1 and TRBJ2-3; 12 positions match TRBD2. Germline V CDR1 and CDR2: SGHRS, YFSETQ. The trim removed 0 bases at V and 3 bases at J, leaving 2 bases unmatched. This CDR3 region has 16 residues. CDR3 residues: CASSLGGLAGTDTQYF. CDR3 DNA sequence: TGCGCCAGCAGCTTGGGCGGACTAGCGGGGACAGATACGCAGTATTTT.

This clone was seen a handful of times. The J gene is TRBJ1-1, the V gene TRBV30; D not resolved. The CDR3 runs 13 residues. CDR1 GTSNPN and CDR2 SVGIG come from the germline V gene (reference sequence). V gave up 4 bases and J gave up 10 bases, with 19 bases separating them. The CDR3 coding sequence is TGTGCCTGGACGGGAGGGCCGGGAAGGAGAGCTTTCTTT. Its translation is CAWTGGPGRRAFF.

V gene TRBV15 combines with J gene TRBJ1-1, with unresolved D. The length of the CDR3 is 15 residues. Germline-derived CDR1 and CDR2 are LNHNV and YYDKDF (reference sequence). With 0 bases removed from V and 1 base from J, the gap between germline ends came to 9 bases. This chain's CDR3 is CATSRDEVRNTEAFF. CDR3 nucleotide sequence: TGTGCCACCAGCAGAGATGAGGTCCGGAACACTGAAGCTTTCTTT.

Here the CDR3 reads CSVSRHRGEGYTF. CDR3 bases: TGCAGCGTTTCCCGCCACAGGGGGGAGGGCTACACCTTC. This chain connects TRBV29-1 to TRBJ1-2; TRBD1 agrees at 8 bases. CDR1 is SQVTM, CDR2 ANQGSEA, per germline. This CDR3 is 13 amino acids long. The J segment lost 8 bases and the V segment lost 5 bases, leaving 10 bases of the junction unmatched.

The V gene is TRBV19, the J gene TRBJ2-1; 8 bases line up with TRBD2. The CDR3 is 17 residues long. V was clipped by 1 base and J by 4 bases; unmatched bases: 9. Germline lookup yields CDR1 LNHDA and CDR2 SQIVND (reference sequence). CDR3 sequence: CASSIAASGLYYNEQFF. CDR3 nucleotide sequence: TGTGCCAGTAGTATAGCGGCTAGCGGGCTGTATTACAATGAGCAGTTCTTC.

The DNA for the CDR3 is TGTGCCAGCAGCGTACGCGTAGCTCCCCCATTCGACAGGGCAACCGATGGCTACACCTTC. This codes for CASSVRVAPPFDRATDGYTF. The V and J genes are TRBV9 and TRBJ1-2; TRBD1 matches at 7 bases. CDR3 size: 20 residues. CDR1 is SGDLS, CDR2 YYNGEE, per germline. Trimming removed 1 base from V and 6 bases from J; junction bases left unmatched: 24.

V usage is TRBV28 and J usage is TRBJ2-5; 10 bases align to TRBD2. The germline CDR1 and CDR2 sequences are MDHEN and SYDVKM. This CDR3 region has 13 residues. Losses at the gene ends were 6 bases for V and 5 bases for J; bases not matched to a gene: 3. CDR3: CASSRSGGETQYF. As DNA, the CDR3 is TGTGCCAGCAGCCGTAGCGGGGGGGAGACCCAGTACTTC. Full variable domain (rest looked up from reference TRBV28 and TRBJ2-5): DVKVTQSSRYLVKRTGEKVFLECVQDMDHENMFWYRQDPGLGLRLIYFSYDVKMKEKGDIPEGYSVSREKKERFSLILESASTNQTSMYLCASSRSGGETQYFGPGTRLLVL.

This chain uses TRBV7-8 with TRBJ1-1; the D gene is possibly TRBD1 (6 bases). CDR1 and CDR2 from the germline V gene are SGHVS and FQNEAQ. V was pared by 4 bases and J by 0 bases, with 15 bases between. The CDR3 length is 16 residues. This CDR3 is CASSSETGLMNTEAFF. In nucleotides, the CDR3 is TGTGCCAGCAGCTCAGAGACAGGACTAATGAACACTGAAGCTTTCTTT.

V is TRBV6-4 and J is TRBJ2-7; D may be TRBD1 (5 bases). The germline V and J ends were trimmed by 4 bases and 0 bases, with 7 bases remaining between them. The germline CDR1 and CDR2 sequences are MRHNA and SNTAGT. This CDR3 is 13 amino acids long. The CDR3 DNA reads TGTGCCAGCAGTGGAGACAGCTCCTACGAGCAGTACTTC. Protein sequence: CASSGDSSYEQYF.

The rearrangement joins TRBV6-5 to TRBJ2-7; D call uncertain. V lost 0 bases, J lost 2 bases, and 8 bases lay in between. This CDR3 spans 14 amino acids. Germline assignment: CDR1 MNHEY and CDR2 SVGAGI. In DNA, the CDR3 is TGTGCCAGCAGTTACTCGAACGTCCCCTACGAGCAGTACTTC. Translated, it gives CASSYSNVPYEQYF.

This clone was recorded only once. The chain has TRBV30 and TRBJ2-1; D is unclear. Germline CDR1 and CDR2: GTSNPN and SVGIG (reference sequence). The CDR3 extends over 15 amino acids. The ends were cut back, 3 bases at V and 6 bases at J, with 18 bases in the middle. Here the CDR3 DNA reads TGTGCCTGGAGGGCGGAGTCATTTGGACGCAATGAGCAGTTCTTC. It is translated as CAWRAESFGRNEQFF.

This clone was observed once. The genes are TRBV7-2 and TRBJ2-3; 8 nucleotides line up with TRBD2. The CDR3 contains 15 residues. The V and J ends lost 5 bases and 4 bases, in that order; junction bases with no gene match: 8. Germline V gene lookup returns CDR1 SGHTA and CDR2 FQGNSA. The CDR3 sequence is CASSPLAGYSDTQYF. The CDR3 DNA reads TGTGCCAGCAGCCCGTTAGCGGGATATTCAGATACGCAGTATTTT.

The chain joins TRBV7-8 to TRBJ2-5, with a tentative D call TRBD2 (6 bases). Germline lookup yields CDR1 SGHVS and CDR2 FQNEAQ. CDR3 length: 13 residues. Trimming cost V 8 bases and J 5 bases, with 15 bases left between them. CDR3 DNA sequence: TGTGCCAGCGCGGAGGGCCCACGGGAGACCCAGTACTTC. It yields the protein CASAEGPRETQYF.

The rearrangement joins TRBV28 to TRBJ1-5, with D tentatively TRBD1 (5 bases). V lost 6 bases, J lost 7 bases, and 22 bases lay in between. CDR1 is MDHEN and CDR2 is SYDVKM in the germline V gene. The CDR3 length is 16 residues. This CDR3 is CASSPTGVGGGQPQHF. In nucleotides, the CDR3 is TGTGCCAGCAGCCCCACAGGCGTCGGGGGAGGGCAGCCCCAGCATTTT.

In this sample, this clone turned up once. One junction end disagrees with the germline gene, perhaps due to a read error. J is TRBJ1-2 and V is TRBV4-1; D gene unclear. Germline CDR1 reads MGHRA; CDR2 reads YSYEKL. CDR3 size: 17 residues. CDR3 nucleotides: TGCGCCAGCAGCCAACCGTCCCCCGGGCACCAGGACTATGGCTGCACCTTC. This sequence encodes CASSQPSPGHQDYGCTF.

The genes are TRBV11-1 and TRBJ2-1; D not certain. The CDR3 has 15 amino acids. Trimming pared 2 bases from V and 7 bases from J, leaving 15 bases between. Germline lookup yields CDR1 SGHAT and CDR2 FQDESV (reference sequence). The CDR3 is CASSLRAGPWNEQFF. CDR3 DNA sequence: TGTGCCAGCAGCTTACGGGCAGGCCCGTGGAATGAGCAGTTCTTC.

The chain carries TRBV6-5 and TRBJ2-1; 8 bases line up with TRBD1. V shed 2 bases and J 15 bases; nucleotides not matched to a gene: 9. The CDR3 is 13 residues long. Germline CDR1 reads MNHEY; CDR2 reads SVGAGI. DNA of the CDR3: TGTGCCAGCAGTTACGGAGGGACAGGCAGGCCGTTCTTC. Encoded protein: CASSYGGTGRPFF.

The V and J genes are TRBV6-1 and TRBJ2-7; 8 positions agree with TRBD1. Per germline, CDR1 MNHNS and CDR2 SASEGT. The CDR3 extends over 15 amino acids. The trim removed 2 bases at V and 2 bases at J, leaving 5 bases unmatched. CDR3 in DNA: TGTGCCAGCAGTGAATTCGGGACAGGAACCTACGAGCAGTACTTC. Protein sequence: CASSEFGTGTYEQYF.

The chain uses TRBV4-1 and TRBJ1-1; D gene ambiguous. The CDR3 extends over 16 amino acids. The germline V and J ends were trimmed by 0 bases and 0 bases, with 11 bases remaining between them. Germline CDR1 is MGHRA and CDR2 is YSYEKL. This CDR3 reads CASSQDFARLNTEAFF. CDR3 sequence (DNA): TGCGCCAGCAGCCAAGATTTCGCCCGCTTGAACACTGAAGCTTTCTTT.

The sample holds one count of this clone. DNA for the CDR3: TGTGCCAGCAGCTTCTTAGCGGATTCCTCCTACAATGAGCAGTTCTTC. It yields the protein CASSFLADSSYNEQFF. The rearrangement uses TRBV5-5 and TRBJ2-1; maybe TRBD2 (6 bases). V shed 2 bases and J shed 0 bases, with 12 bases lying between them. CDR3 length equals 16 residues. Germline values: CDR1 SGHKS, CDR2 YYEKEE (reference sequence). The full variable domain, rest sourced from reference TRBV5-5 and TRBJ2-1, is DAGVTQSPTHLIKTRGQQVTLRCSPISGHKSVSWYQQVLGQGPQFIFQYYEKEERGRGNFPDRFSARQFPNYSSELNVNALLLGDSALYLCASSFLADSSYNEQFFGPGTRLTVL.

This clone turned up a few times. V and J are TRBV7-9 and TRBJ1-5; TRBD1 matches 8 bases. V lost 2 bases and J lost 6; bases outside the gene matches: 9. The CDR3 is made up of 16 amino acids. In germline, CDR1 is SEHNR, CDR2 FQNEAQ (reference sequence). CDR3 protein: CASSLSGRGRIQPQHF. CDR3 coding DNA: TGTGCCAGCAGCTTATCTGGCAGGGGGCGCATTCAGCCCCAGCATTTT.

V is TRBV19 and J is TRBJ2-5; 8 nucleotides line up with TRBD1. V lost 4 bases and J lost 2; bases outside the gene matches: 6. Germline CDR1 reads LNHDA; CDR2 reads SQIVND (reference sequence). The CDR3 has 15 amino acids. CDR3 residues: CASSTPTGAQETQYF. The CDR3 region has the DNA TGTGCCAGTAGTACCCCGACAGGGGCTCAAGAGACCCAGTACTTC.

This chain links TRBV7-9 with TRBJ1-5, with 8 bases lining up with TRBD1. The trim removed 2 bases at V and 2 bases at J, leaving 8 bases unmatched. The length of the CDR3 is 17 residues. CDR1 SEHNR and CDR2 FQNEAQ come from the germline V gene (reference sequence). The chain's CDR3 is CASSLSSGGLGNQPQHF. The CDR3 nucleotides read TGTGCCAGCAGCTTATCGTCAGGGGGCCTCGGCAATCAGCCCCAGCATTTT.

The chain employs TRBV5-1 and TRBJ2-2, with a tentative D call TRBD2 (6 bases). In germline, CDR1 is SGHRS, CDR2 YFSETQ. Trimming cost V 5 bases and J 3 bases, with 8 bases left between them. This CDR3 has 13 amino acids. CDR3 sequence reads: CASSWGDTGELFF. CDR3 DNA: TGCGCCAGCAGTTGGGGGGACACCGGGGAGCTGTTTTTT.

This chain joins TRBV30 and TRBJ2-3; D might be TRBD1 or TRBD2, each matching 5 bases. CDR1 is GTSNPN, CDR2 SVGIG, per germline (reference sequence). V was shortened by 3 bases and J by 2 bases, with 9 bases between the two germline ends. The CDR3 sequence is 13 residues long. The CDR3 sequence: CAWRGEFTDTQYF. CDR3 coding DNA: TGTGCCTGGAGGGGGGAGTTCACAGATACGCAGTATTTT.